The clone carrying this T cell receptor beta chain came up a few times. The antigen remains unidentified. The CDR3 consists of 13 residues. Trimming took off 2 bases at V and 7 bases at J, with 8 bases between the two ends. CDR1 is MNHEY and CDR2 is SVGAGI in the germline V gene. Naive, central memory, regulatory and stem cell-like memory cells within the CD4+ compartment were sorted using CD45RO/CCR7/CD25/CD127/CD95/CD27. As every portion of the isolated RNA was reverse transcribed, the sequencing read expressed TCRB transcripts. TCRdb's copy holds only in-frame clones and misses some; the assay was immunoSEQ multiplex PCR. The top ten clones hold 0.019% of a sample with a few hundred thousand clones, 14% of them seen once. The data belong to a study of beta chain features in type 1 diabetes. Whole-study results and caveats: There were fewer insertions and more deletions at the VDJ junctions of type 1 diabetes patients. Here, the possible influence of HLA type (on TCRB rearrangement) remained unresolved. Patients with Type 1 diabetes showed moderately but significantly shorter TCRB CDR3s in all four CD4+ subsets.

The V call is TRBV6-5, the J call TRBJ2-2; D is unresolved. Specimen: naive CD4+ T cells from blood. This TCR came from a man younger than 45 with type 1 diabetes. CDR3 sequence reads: CASSYGGSGELFF. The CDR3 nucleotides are TGTGCCAGCAGTTACGGTGGTAGCGGGGAGCTGTTTTTT.